These T cell receptor beta chains were read from a single sample in a study of CD8 T cells in Susac syndrome. TCRdb reanalysed the immunoSEQ multiplex PCR reads using MiXCR and keeps one entry per CDR3 protein. The sample consists of about 130,000 distinct CDR3 sequences, around nine tenths of them appearing once. The specimen sequenced was CD8+ T cells from PBMCs. Receptors originate from a human donor with multiple sclerosis. CDR3s include the opening cysteine and the closing phenylalanine or tryptophan. Fields, in order: V gene, D gene, CDR3 length, clone size, J gene, CDR3 protein, CDR3 DNA. The D gene is left open where the match is weak. The size entry is marked missing in some rows and otherwise reads once, few, many or a size class.

TRBV6-5	.	13	.	TRBJ2-1	CASSYSAGIEQFF	TGTGCCAGCAGTTACTCTGCTGGGATTGAGCAGTTCTTC
TRBV29-1	.	12	.	TRBJ1-1	CSASPAGTEAFF	TGCAGCGCCTCTCCGGCCGGAACTGAAGCTTTCTTT
TRBV29-1	.	14	once	TRBJ2-1	CSVGGGLSYNEQFF	TGCAGCGTGGGGGGCGGGCTCTCCTACAATGAGCAGTTCTTC
TRBV6-1	TRBD2	17	.	TRBJ2-1	CASSPGALAGVYNEQFF	TGTGCCAGCAGTCCAGGGGCTCTAGCGGGAGTCTACAATGAGCAGTTCTTC
TRBV27	.	14	.	TRBJ2-7	CASSTLAFPYEQYF	TGTGCCAGCAGTACCCTAGCGTTTCCCTACGAGCAGTACTTC
TRBV18	.	14	.	TRBJ2-7	CASSPGGHPYEQYF	TGTGCCAGCTCACCAGGCGGACATCCTTACGAGCAGTACTTC
TRBV29-1	.	13	.	TRBJ2-1	CSVPLTQYNEQFF	TGCAGCGTTCCTTTGACACAGTATAATGAGCAGTTCTTC
TRBV7-9	.	16	.	TRBJ2-7	CASTNDAAISVGEQYF	TGTGCCAGCACCAACGACGCGGCGATCTCAGTGGGGGAGCAGTACTTC
TRBV20-1	.	9	once	TRBJ1-2	CSARYGYTF	TGCAGTGCTCGATATGGCTACACCTTC
TRBV5-4	TRBD2	15	.	TRBJ2-1	CASSLSGTTYNEQFF	TGTGCCAGCAGCCTTAGCGGGACTACTTACAATGAGCAGTTCTTC
TRBV18	TRBD2	17	.	TRBJ2-3	CASSPPGREASTDTQYF	TGTGCCAGCTCACCCCCAGGCCGGGAGGCATCCACAGATACGCAGTATTTT
TRBV9	.	14	.	TRBJ2-3	CASSVVLDTDTQYF	TGTGCCAGCAGCGTAGTACTCGACACGGATACGCAGTATTTT
TRBV19	TRBD1	12	.	TRBJ1-1	CASIQGGLEAFF	TGTGCCAGCATACAGGGGGGGCTTGAAGCTTTCTTT